The 21 T cell receptor beta chains listed next were all sequenced from one sample in a study of response to subunit inactivated influenza vaccine. One entry per CDR3 protein results from TCRdb running MiXCR on the RT-PCR reads. The profile shows some 500,000 distinct CDR3 sequences, over 10% of them singletons. Sequencing used PBMCs from blood, obtained about 6 weeks after vaccination. The receptors stem from a man in his forties or fifties who received an inactivated influenza vaccine.

This clonotype was seen repeatedly, ten times or more. The chain carries TRBV6-1 and TRBJ2-5; 7 nucleotides align to TRBD2. Trimming took 2 bases from V and 5 from J; bases not matched to a gene: 8. The CDR3 totals 15 residues. Germline assignment: CDR1 MNHNS and CDR2 SASEGT. CDR3 bases: TGTGCCAGCAGTGAATCCCCAATCGGGAGGGAGACCCAGTACTTC. Residues: CASSESPIGRETQYF.

This chain links TRBV9 with TRBJ2-7; D call uncertain. The germline V and J ends were trimmed by 0 bases and 5 bases, with 9 bases remaining between them. Germline V gene sequence: CDR1 SGDLS, CDR2 YYNGEE. CDR3 size: 13 residues. The CDR3 bases are TGTGCCAGCAGCGTAGGTCAGGAAAACGAGCAGTACTTC. It codes for CASSVGQENEQYF.

This clonotype was picked up a small number of times. The V and J genes are TRBV7-9 and TRBJ1-1; TRBD1 matches at 7 bases. Trimming cost V 3 bases and J 3 bases; bases outside gene matches: 4. Germline V gives CDR1 SEHNR, CDR2 FQNEAQ (reference sequence). There are 14 residues in the CDR3. The CDR3 loop reads CASSFLQGYTEAFF. DNA for the CDR3: TGTGCCAGCAGCTTCCTACAGGGGTACACTGAAGCTTTCTTT.

The V and J genes are TRBV7-9 and TRBJ2-7, with 9 bases fitting TRBD1. The germline V gene encodes CDR1 SEHNR and CDR2 FQNEAQ (reference sequence). After removal of 5 bases from V and 4 bases from J, the junction contained 6 bases not matched to a gene. This CDR3 spans 14 amino acids. The CDR3 sequence is CASSRTGVGYEQYF. Here the CDR3 DNA reads TGTGCCAGCAGCAGGACAGGGGTTGGTTACGAGCAGTACTTC.

The gene calls are TRBV27 and TRBJ2-6; no clear D gene. V lost 11 bases and J 1 base, leaving 12 bases between the germline ends. The CDR3 extends over 14 amino acids. Germline V gene sequence: CDR1 MNHEY, CDR2 SMNVEV (reference sequence). This CDR3 reads CASKVLSGANVLTF. CDR3 DNA sequence: TGTGCCTCCAAAGTCTTATCTGGGGCCAACGTCCTGACTTTC.

The rearrangement links TRBV9 to TRBJ2-5; D is uncertain. The CDR3 is made up of 13 amino acids. Trimming took off 4 bases at V and 4 bases at J, with 11 bases between the two ends. Germline CDR1 SGDLS, CDR2 YYNGEE. Here the CDR3 DNA reads TGTGCCAGCAGCATGGGAAATAGAGAGACCCAGTACTTC. Residues: CASSMGNRETQYF.

This clonotype was counted at least ten times. V usage is TRBV9 and J usage is TRBJ1-1; D remains ambiguous. CDR1 and CDR2 (germline): SGDLS, YYNGEE. V dropped 7 bases and J dropped 1 base, with 8 bases sitting between them. The CDR3 sequence is 12 residues long. CDR3 sequence (DNA): TGTGCCAGCGGGCGTCAGAACACTGAAGCTTTCTTT. It encodes CASGRQNTEAFF.

The CDR3 bases are TGTGCCACCAAACGGGACGTGAACACAGATACGCAGTATTTT. As protein: CATKRDVNTDTQYF. The chain is built from TRBV15 and TRBJ2-3, with D perhaps TRBD1 or TRBD2 (5 bases each). The V end lost 7 bases, the J end lost 2 bases, and 13 bases lay between the germline ends. CDR1 and CDR2 (germline): LNHNV, YYDKDF (reference sequence). The CDR3 contains 14 residues.

The rearrangement joins TRBV12-3 or TRBV12-4 to TRBJ1-1, with D perhaps TRBD1 (6 bases). There are 14 residues in the CDR3. The V end lost 8 bases, the J end lost 1 base, and 14 bases lay between the germline ends. The CDR3 DNA sequence: TGTGCCAGCCAGGGGTCCGTTGGGAACACTGAAGCTTTCTTT. Translating it yields CASQGSVGNTEAFF.

This clonotype was seen repeatedly, ten times or more. The rearrangement uses TRBV7-2 and TRBJ2-1; 7 nucleotides match TRBD2. V lost 5 bases and J lost 6; bases outside the gene matches: 7. CDR1 is SGHTA and CDR2 is FQGNSA in the germline V gene. The CDR3 totals 14 residues. CDR3 sequence (DNA): TGTGCCAGCAGCCGAACCGGGACTATCAATGAGCAGTTCTTC. This codes for CASSRTGTINEQFF.

V usage is TRBV27 and J usage is TRBJ2-7; the match to TRBD1 covers 8 bases. The CDR3 runs to 14 residues. V was clipped by 10 bases and J by 0 bases; unmatched bases: 8. In germline, CDR1 is MNHEY, CDR2 SMNVEV (reference sequence). CDR3 bases: TGTGCCACCTCAGGGGGCATTTACTCCTACGAGCAGTACTTC. It is translated as CATSGGIYSYEQYF.

This chain uses TRBV15 with TRBJ2-5; 7 positions match TRBD1. CDR1 is LNHNV, CDR2 YYDKDF, per germline (reference sequence). V lost 0 bases and J lost 2; bases outside the gene matches: 24. The CDR3 totals 22 residues. CDR3 sequence (DNA): TGTGCCACCAGCAGAGATTACCACACAGACAGGGTACACGGTCACCTTCAAGAGACCCAGTACTTC. Residues: CATSRDYHTDRVHGHLQETQYF.

In its sample, this clonotype was seen a few times. The chain's CDR3 is CSASYQPSSGANVLTF. CDR3 nucleotide sequence: TGCAGTGCTAGTTATCAGCCCAGCTCTGGGGCCAACGTCCTGACTTTC. The chain combines TRBV20-1 with TRBJ2-6; D gene unclear. This CDR3 is built from 16 residues. The V gene lost 3 bases and the J gene lost 0 bases, with 12 bases spanning the gap. Germline CDR1 is DFQATT and CDR2 is SNEGSKA (reference sequence).

There are a few counts of this clonotype. V usage is TRBV6-1 and J usage is TRBJ1-2; D not resolved. The CDR3 consists of 12 residues. V was pared by 1 base and J by 8 bases, with 8 bases between. Per the germline V gene, CDR1 is MNHNS and CDR2 is SASEGT. CDR3 region: CASSEGTQGYTF. The CDR3 DNA sequence: TGTGCCAGCAGTGAAGGTACACAAGGCTACACCTTC.

In this sample, this clonotype turned up a few times. This chain joins TRBV15 and TRBJ2-1; tentatively, D is TRBD1 (6 bases). Germline V gene lookup returns CDR1 LNHNV and CDR2 YYDKDF (reference sequence). The V end lost 0 bases, the J end lost 4 bases, and 10 bases lay between the germline ends. The CDR3 covers 15 residues. CDR3 region: CATSREGAEYNEQFF. In DNA, the CDR3 is TGTGCCACCAGCAGAGAGGGGGCGGAATACAATGAGCAGTTCTTC.

The chain recombines TRBV5-1 with TRBJ2-1, with a possible D match to TRBD1 (6 bases). Germline-derived CDR1 and CDR2 are SGHRS and YFSETQ. CDR3 size: 14 residues. Trimming stripped 2 bases from V and 3 bases from J, with 9 bases between. The CDR3 coding sequence is TGCGCCAGCAGCTTCGGGACATTCTACAATGAGCAGTTCTTC. This translates into CASSFGTFYNEQFF.

The chain joins TRBV21-1 to TRBJ2-5; the D call TRBD1 from the table was never checked on the DNA. TRBV21-1 is tagged as a pseudogene. This CDR3 region has 16 residues. As DNA, the CDR3 is TGTGCCAGCAGCAAACACACGGGATTCTGCCAAGAGACCCAGTACTTC. This encodes CASSKHTGFCQETQYF.

The J gene is TRBJ2-1, the V gene TRBV20-1, with 11 bases identical to TRBD2. Germline CDR1 and CDR2: DFQATT and SNEGSKA (reference sequence). J was trimmed by 4 bases and V by 1 base; bases with no gene match: 3. The CDR3 sequence is 15 residues long. The DNA of the CDR3 is TGCAGTGCTAGAGGGCTAGCGGGAGGATACAATGAGCAGTTCTTC. It yields the protein CSARGLAGGYNEQFF.

This clonotype was counted between two and nine times. The gene calls are TRBV20-1 and TRBJ2-1; the match to TRBD2 covers 11 bases. Germline CDR1 and CDR2: DFQATT and SNEGSKA (reference sequence). Trimming took 1 base from V and 2 from J; bases not matched to a gene: 4. This CDR3 region has 16 residues. The CDR3 coding sequence is TGCAGTGCTAGAGCCGGACTAGCGGGTCCCTACAATGAGCAGTTCTTC. Its protein product is CSARAGLAGPYNEQFF.

The gene calls are TRBV5-1 and TRBJ2-3; TRBD2 might be the D (6 bases). This CDR3 comprises 14 residues. CDR1 is SGHRS, CDR2 YFSETQ, per germline. V lost 4 bases and J lost 3, with 12 bases in between. The CDR3: CASSARLVTDTQYF. The CDR3, as DNA: TGCGCCAGCAGCGCCCGACTAGTTACAGATACGCAGTATTTT. The variable domain in full, completed from reference TRBV5-1 and TRBJ2-3, reads KAGVTQTPRYLIKTRGQQVTLSCSPISGHRSVSWYQQTPGQGLQFLFEYFSETQRNKGNFPGRFSGRQFSNSRSEMNVSTLELGDSALYLCASSARLVTDTQYFGPGTRLTVL.

The gene calls are TRBV6-5 and TRBJ2-3, with TRBD2 matching over 8 bases. Germline V lookup: CDR1 MNHEY, CDR2 SVGAGI. The V gene end was trimmed by 0 bases and the J gene end by 6 bases; junction bases not matched to a gene: 14. This CDR3 is 18 amino acids long. The chain's CDR3 is CASSYSWAGLVVSDTQYF. The CDR3 nucleotides read TGTGCCAGCAGTTACTCATGGGCGGGACTAGTAGTCTCGGATACGCAGTATTTT.